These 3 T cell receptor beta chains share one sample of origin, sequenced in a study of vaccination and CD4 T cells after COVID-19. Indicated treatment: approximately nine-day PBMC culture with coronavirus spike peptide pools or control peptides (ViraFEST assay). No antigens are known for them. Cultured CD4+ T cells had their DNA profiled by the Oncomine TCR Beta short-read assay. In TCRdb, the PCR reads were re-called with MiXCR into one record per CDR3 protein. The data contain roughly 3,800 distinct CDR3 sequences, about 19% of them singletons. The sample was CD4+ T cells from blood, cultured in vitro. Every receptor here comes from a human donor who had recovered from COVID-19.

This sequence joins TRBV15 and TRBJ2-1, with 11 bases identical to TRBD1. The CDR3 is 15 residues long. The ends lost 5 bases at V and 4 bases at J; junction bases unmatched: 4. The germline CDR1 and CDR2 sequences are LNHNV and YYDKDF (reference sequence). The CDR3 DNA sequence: TGTGCCACCAGCGGGACAGGGGGGATGTACAATGAGCAGTTCTTC. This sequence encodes CATSGTGGMYNEQFF.

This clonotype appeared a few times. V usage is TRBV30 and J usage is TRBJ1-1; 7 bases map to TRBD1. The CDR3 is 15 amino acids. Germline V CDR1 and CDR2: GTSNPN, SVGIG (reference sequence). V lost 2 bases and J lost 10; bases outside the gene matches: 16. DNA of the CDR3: TGTGCCTGGAGTATAGGGCAAGGGACAGCAAAGGGAGCTTTCTTT. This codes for CAWSIGQGTAKGAFF.

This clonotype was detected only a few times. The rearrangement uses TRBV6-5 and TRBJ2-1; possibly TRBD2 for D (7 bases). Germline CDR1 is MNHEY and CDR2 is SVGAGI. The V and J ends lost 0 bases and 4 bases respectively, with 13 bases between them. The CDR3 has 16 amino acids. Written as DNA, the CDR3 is TGTGCCAGCAGTTACTCGGGTGGGGGGGCGTACAATGAGCAGTTCTTC. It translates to CASSYSGGGAYNEQFF.